Following are 14 T cell receptor beta chains from one sample sequenced in a study of human T cells and chemical hapten exposure. Time point: patch test 1, 2 weeks after DPC sensitization. Treatment specified: therapeutic diphenylcyclopropenone sensitization with weekly scalp DPC. Each CDR3 protein gets one entry after TCRdb re-called the RACE reads with MiXCR. In the table there are about 380,000 distinct CDR3 sequences, approximately 4.4% of which are singletons. Here the sequenced sample was whole blood, taken in connection with sensitization to the hapten diphenylcyclopropenone (DPC). The receptors originated from a woman aged 50 to 65 with alopecia areata. Some clones in this sample may be carry-over from other donors' samples.

The sample holds many counts of this clonotype. J is TRBJ2-7 and V is TRBV10-3, with D perhaps assigned TRBD1 or TRBD2 (5 bases each). In germline, CDR1 is ENHRY, CDR2 SYGVKD. The CDR3 spans 12 residues. The V gene lost 5 bases and the J gene lost 4 bases, with 9 bases spanning the gap. The CDR3: CAISSGGYEQYF. CDR3 nucleotide sequence: TGTGCCATCAGTTCTGGGGGATACGAGCAGTACTTC.

This clonotype was found many times. Here the CDR3 reads CASRDLLWGEQYF. The DNA of the CDR3 is TGTGCCAGCAGGGACCTCCTCTGGGGCGAGCAGTACTTC. J is TRBJ2-7 and V is TRBV2; D call uncertain. The V end lost 6 bases, the J end lost 6 bases, and 15 bases lay between the germline ends. This CDR3 comprises 13 residues. The germline V gene has CDR1 SNHLY and CDR2 FYNNEI.

The chain is built from TRBV20-1 and TRBJ1-2, with D tentatively TRBD1 (6 bases). Trimming stripped 4 bases from V and 4 bases from J, with 10 bases between. This CDR3 region has 12 residues. CDR1 and CDR2 from the germline V gene are DFQATT and SNEGSKA (reference sequence). Written as DNA, the CDR3 is TGCAGTGCTAACAGGGAAAGCTATGGCTACACCTTC. Encoded protein: CSANRESYGYTF.

This clonotype was seen at least ten times. The rearrangement uses TRBV14 and TRBJ2-5; 7 positions agree with TRBD2. After removal of 4 bases from V and 5 bases from J, the junction contained 4 bases not matched to a gene. The CDR3 covers 13 residues. Germline values: CDR1 SGHDN, CDR2 FVKESK. The DNA of the CDR3 is TGTGCCAGCAGCCCCGGACTAGTGGAGACCCAGTACTTC. This gives the protein CASSPGLVETQYF.

This clonotype has more than one count but fewer than ten. V gene TRBV9 combines with J gene TRBJ2-2; the D gene is possibly TRBD2 (5 bases). Trimming cost V 7 bases and J 0 bases, with 10 bases left between them. Germline lookup yields CDR1 SGDLS and CDR2 YYNGEE. The CDR3 is made up of 14 amino acids. The CDR3 nucleotides read TGTGCCAGCGTGGGAGATGCGAACACCGGGGAGCTGTTTTTT. Translating it yields CASVGDANTGELFF. Filled out from reference TRBV9 and TRBJ2-2, the complete variable domain reads DSGVTQTPKHLITATGQRVTLRCSPRSGDLSVYWYQQSLDQGLQFLIQYYNGEERAKGNILERFSAQQFPDLHSELNLSSLELGDSALYFCASVGDANTGELFFGEGSRLTVL.

The table lists this clonotype with many counts. CDR3 in DNA: TGTGCCAGCAGTTACCTTGGGGGCCAAATAAGCACAGATACGCAGTATTTT. Translating it yields CASSYLGGQISTDTQYF. The genes are TRBV6-6 and TRBJ2-3; TRBD1 is a possible D gene (6 bases). V was trimmed by 2 bases and J by 0 bases, leaving 15 bases between them. The germline V gene has CDR1 MNHNY and CDR2 SVGAGI (reference sequence). CDR3 length: 17 amino acids.

This clonotype occurred many times. This sequence joins TRBV6-5 and TRBJ1-2; 9 nucleotides match TRBD1. V shed 6 bases, J shed 6 bases, and the junction held 14 bases outside the gene matches. The CDR3 spans 16 residues. Germline CDR1 MNHEY, CDR2 SVGAGI. CDR3 DNA sequence: TGTGCCAGCAGGCCATCTTCCGGGACAGGGTCGGATGGCTACACCTTC. Its translation is CASRPSSGTGSDGYTF.

This clonotype occurred a few times. This chain joins TRBV18 and TRBJ2-5, with 7 nucleotides matching TRBD1. With 3 bases clipped from V and 2 bases from J, the junction kept 6 bases outside the gene matches. The CDR3 runs 15 residues. In germline, CDR1 is KGHSH, CDR2 LQKENI. The CDR3 loop reads CASSPWTGPQETQYF. The CDR3 bases are TGTGCCAGCTCACCCTGGACAGGACCTCAAGAGACCCAGTACTTC.

J is TRBJ1-3 and V is TRBV12-3 or TRBV12-4, with TRBD1 matching over 7 bases. Trimming removed 7 bases from V and 5 bases from J; junction bases left unmatched: 14. The CDR3 is 16 residues long. CDR3 DNA: TGTGCCAGCACCATACTGACAGGGAAGAGAAGAAACACCATATATTTT. It translates to CASTILTGKRRNTIYF.

This clonotype was found many times. The rearrangement links TRBV9 to TRBJ2-2; D call uncertain. The CDR3 spans 11 residues. Germline V CDR1 and CDR2: SGDLS, YYNGEE. V lost 0 bases and J 8 bases, leaving 2 bases between the germline ends. Here the CDR3 reads CASSVAGELFF. In nucleotides, the CDR3 is TGTGCCAGCAGCGTAGCGGGGGAGCTGTTTTTT. Full variable domain (rest looked up from reference TRBV9 and TRBJ2-2): DSGVTQTPKHLITATGQRVTLRCSPRSGDLSVYWYQQSLDQGLQFLIQYYNGEERAKGNILERFSAQQFPDLHSELNLSSLELGDSALYFCASSVAGELFFGEGSRLTVL.

This clonotype was counted ten times or more. The V gene is TRBV2, the J gene TRBJ1-1; D uncertain. Trimming took off 4 bases at V and 4 bases at J, with 13 bases between the two ends. The CDR3 covers 14 residues. CDR1 and CDR2 (germline): SNHLY, FYNNEI. As DNA, the CDR3 is TGTGCCAGCAGTGCCCACCTCTTGGGCACTGAAGCTTTCTTT. It yields the protein CASSAHLLGTEAFF.

The chain couples TRBV3-1 to TRBJ2-7, with TRBD1 identical over 9 bases. V was clipped by 1 base and J by 4 bases; unmatched bases: 8. Germline V gene lookup returns CDR1 LGHDT and CDR2 YNNKEL (reference sequence). The CDR3 is 16 amino acids. CDR3: CASSQGGTGYFYEQYF. The CDR3 nucleotides read TGTGCCAGCAGCCAAGGAGGGACAGGGTATTTTTACGAGCAGTACTTC.

This clonotype was seen a few times. The rearrangement links TRBV5-1 to TRBJ2-7; perhaps D is TRBD1 or TRBD2 (5 bases each). The ends were cut back, 3 bases at V and 4 bases at J, with 11 bases in the middle. Germline assignment: CDR1 SGHRS and CDR2 YFSETQ. This CDR3 region has 13 residues. The CDR3 nucleotides read TGCGCCAGCAGCTGGGACGAGGGGTACGAGCAGTACTTC. As protein: CASSWDEGYEQYF.

This clonotype occurred many times. The chain carries TRBV5-4 and TRBJ1-2, with a tentative D call TRBD1 (6 bases). Trimming pared 2 bases from V and 3 bases from J, leaving 11 bases between. The CDR3 totals 14 residues. Per the germline V gene, CDR1 is SGHNT and CDR2 is YYREEE (reference sequence). The CDR3 sequence is CASSLQGYDYGYTF. The CDR3, as DNA: TGTGCCAGCAGCTTACAGGGATACGACTATGGCTACACCTTC.